The clone carrying this T cell receptor beta chain showed up just a few times. What it binds is not known. These data come from a study of T cell responses to AZD1222 COVID-19 vaccine. The wider study: Pooling covered second doses at about 4 or about 12 weeks. Points from the study as a whole: Only 5 or 6 people who got AZD1222 tested seropositive at baseline. Per reports, nearly half of all spike-specific TCRs target regions that are unmutated in variants. Donors, mostly white British, included more females; clonal diversity was possibly underestimated.

With 3 bases clipped from V and 9 bases from J, the junction kept 12 bases outside the gene matches. This CDR3 region has 17 residues. CDR1 MGHRA and CDR2 YSYEKL come from the germline V gene. The method was immunoSEQ multiplex PCR; TCRdb's version includes in-frame clones alone and lacks a portion of them. The table records more than 100,000 clones, about 85% of them present only once. The V and J genes are TRBV4-1 and TRBJ2-1; 12 positions agree with TRBD1. The sequence was collected from an adult in good health. The sample was peripheral blood, taken on day 0 of AZD1222 vaccination. CDR3: CASSQGPGTGGLSEQFF. Here the CDR3 DNA reads TGCGCCAGCAGCCAGGGTCCCGGGACAGGGGGCTTGAGTGAGCAGTTCTTC.